This T cell receptor beta chain was sequenced for a study of T cell responses to AZD1222 COVID-19 vaccine. The repertoire was sequenced with immunoSEQ multiplex PCR; TCRdb's copy has only in-frame clones and lacks some. The sample shows approximately 140,000 clones, about 91% of them seen only once. Study-wide results and caveats: Across the whole spike, CD4 TCRs peaked at regions 160-218 and 743-854. Targets within unmutated variant regions were reportedly found for nearly half of spike-specific TCRs.

Details on this clone: No antigen is known for it.

Germline V gives CDR1 SEHNR, CDR2 FQNEAQ (reference sequence). This CDR3 is built from 15 residues. The V gene lost 0 bases and the J gene lost 8 bases, with 16 bases spanning the gap. This chain uses TRBV7-9 with TRBJ1-2; perhaps TRBD1 as D (5 bases). The origin of this receptor is an adult who received the AZD1222 COVID-19 vaccine. The input for sequencing was peripheral blood, taken 28 days after the second AZD1222 dose. The DNA for the CDR3 is TGTGCCAGCAGCTTAGCGGGGGACTCTCTCTCAGGCTACACCTTC. It yields the protein CASSLAGDSLSGYTF.